This T cell receptor (beta chain) was sequenced for a study of graft-versus-host responses after intestinal transplantation. General study findings and limits: Individuals who had graft-donor T cell macrochimerism had allografts that showed high graft-versus-host to host-versus-graft clonal ratios. Marrow from the recipient contained GvH clones, some of which had appeared first in ileum or blood.

Trimming took 0 bases from V and 2 from J, leaving 8 bases between them. The CDR3 sequence is 14 residues long. Per germline, CDR1 MNHEY and CDR2 SMNVEV (reference sequence). Generated by immunoSEQ multiplex PCR, the TCRdb table keeps only in-frame clones and is missing some. The data hold 15,000 to 20,000 clones, with 80% observed a single time. Intraepithelial and lamina propria lymphocytes were isolated from graft specimens. Only a few counts were recorded for this clone. Its target is unknown. This rearrangement joins TRBV27 to TRBJ2-7; D is possibly TRBD1 or TRBD2 (5 bases each). The source material was ileum tissue, sampled 104 days after intestinal transplant. This clonotype originated in a human patient who received an intestinal transplant, so some T cells may come from the graft donor. DNA for the CDR3: TGTGCCAGCAGTTTATCGAGGGGCGCCTACGAGCAGTACTTC. Its protein product is CASSLSRGAYEQYF.